Shown below are 31 T cell receptor beta chains from a single sample sequenced in a study of T cells in Graves' hyperthyroidism and ophthalmopathy. Template material for amplifying TCR beta CDR3 regions consisted of RNA transcripts. A first-round RT-PCR of the TCR CDR3 used the HTBI primer set. MiXCR was run by TCRdb on the multiplex PCR reads, yielding one entry per CDR3 protein. The repertoire holds fewer than 250,000 distinct CDR3 sequences, with 15% to 20% as singletons. The specimen sequenced was blood. These receptor sequences come from a woman under 30 with Graves' ophthalmopathy.

CDR3: CASRSGQGATDTQYF. DNA for the CDR3: TGTGCCAGCAGATCGGGACAGGGGGCAACAGATACGCAGTATTTT. This chain uses TRBV2 with TRBJ2-3; 12 bases align to TRBD1. The germline gives CDR1 SNHLY, CDR2 FYNNEI. V shed 6 bases, J shed 3 bases, and the junction held 4 bases outside the gene matches. CDR3 length: 15 amino acids.

The chain recombines TRBV10-3 with TRBJ2-7, with D maybe TRBD1 (6 bases). Per the germline V gene, CDR1 is ENHRY and CDR2 is SYGVKD. This CDR3 region has 15 residues. Trimming stripped 1 base from V and 2 bases from J, with 12 bases between. CDR3 DNA: TGTGCCATCAGTGAGTACCGGGACAAGACCTACGAGCAGTACTTC. Encoded protein: CAISEYRDKTYEQYF.

This clonotype occurred many times. The chain has TRBV3-1 and TRBJ1-1; the D gene is possibly TRBD1 (5 bases). CDR1 is LGHDT and CDR2 is YNNKEL in the germline V gene (reference sequence). The CDR3 is 14 amino acids. V dropped 4 bases and J dropped 8 bases, with 17 bases sitting between them. The CDR3 loop reads CASSPFGGTEEAFF. CDR3 bases: TGTGCCAGCAGCCCCTTCGGGGGAACGGAGGAAGCTTTCTTT. Complete variable domain (other parts from reference TRBV3-1 and TRBJ1-1): DTAVSQTPKYLVTQMGNDKSIKCEQNLGHDTMYWYKQDSKKFLKIMFSYNNKELIINETVPNRFSPKSPDKAHLNLHINSLELGDSAVYFCASSPFGGTEEAFFGQGTRLTVV.

As for this clonotype: A much larger clone differs by one base, so this may be a read error. The chain links TRBV5-1 to TRBJ2-5; no clear D. V lost 7 bases to trimming and J lost 5 bases, with 15 bases between them. This CDR3 region has 13 residues. The germline CDR1 and CDR2 sequences are SGHRS and YFSETQ. CDR3 nucleotide sequence: TGCGCCAGCGGCCCCGCAATAGGGGAGACCCAGTACTTC. Amino acids: CASGPAIGETQYF. The entire variable domain, with the rest obtained from reference TRBV5-1 and TRBJ2-5, is as follows: KAGVTQTPRYLIKTRGQQVTLSCSPISGHRSVSWYQQTPGQGLQFLFEYFSETQRNKGNFPGRFSGRQFSNSRSEMNVSTLELGDSALYLCASGPAIGETQYFGPGTRLLVL.

This clonotype came up many times. The V gene is TRBV12-3 or TRBV12-4, the J gene TRBJ1-1; 7 bases map to TRBD1. V shed 3 bases and J 4 bases; nucleotides not matched to a gene: 8. The CDR3 spans 15 residues. The CDR3, as DNA: TGTGCCAGCAGTTTTAACCCGGGACAGTCCACTGAAGCTTTCTTT. This codes for CASSFNPGQSTEAFF.

This clonotype was counted many times. The chain carries TRBV3-1 and TRBJ2-3; TRBD2 matches at 13 bases. The junction had 7 bases not matched to a gene; V was cut back by 0 bases and J by 1 base. This CDR3 has 19 residues. Germline V gene data show CDR1 as LGHDT and CDR2 as YNNKEL (reference sequence). The CDR3 sequence: CASSQEHGGLAGGTDTQYF. Here the CDR3 DNA reads TGTGCCAGCAGCCAAGAACACGGCGGACTAGCGGGGGGCACAGATACGCAGTATTTT.

Remarks on this clonotype: The DNA is left out, because the CDR3 cannot be placed on it with certainty; the CDR3 is given as TCRdb lists it. J is TRBJ2-7 and V is TRBV28. In germline, CDR1 is MDHEN, CDR2 SYDVKM. The CDR3 spans 17 residues, counting both ends. The CDR3: CASSTSITDGSSYEQYF.

The V gene is TRBV5-1, the J gene TRBJ2-5; D perhaps matches TRBD2 (7 bases). The CDR3 runs to 16 residues. Germline values: CDR1 SGHRS, CDR2 YFSETQ. The germline V and J ends were trimmed by 0 bases and 5 bases, with 17 bases remaining between them. Here the CDR3 DNA reads TGCGCCAGCAGCTTGGTTGCGGGGGCCGGATCGGAGACCCAGTACTTC. The encoded protein is CASSLVAGAGSETQYF.

Here the CDR3 reads CASSPTVGSGANVLTF. In nucleotides, the CDR3 is TGTGCCAGCAGCCCGACCGTTGGGAGTGGGGCCAACGTCCTGACTTTC. The chain combines TRBV9 with TRBJ2-6, with D maybe TRBD2 (5 bases). The length of the CDR3 is 16 residues. Trimming took 4 bases from V and 3 from J, leaving 14 bases between them. Germline CDR1 SGDLS, CDR2 YYNGEE.

There are many counts of this clonotype. This chain uses TRBV20-1 with TRBJ2-7; 10 positions agree with TRBD2. CDR1 is DFQATT, CDR2 SNEGSKA, per germline (reference sequence). V lost 3 bases to trimming and J lost 4 bases; unmatched junction nucleotides: 9. The CDR3 totals 15 residues. The CDR3 spells CSARGQREGLYEQYF. DNA of the CDR3: TGCAGTGCTAGGGGCCAGCGGGAGGGCCTATACGAGCAGTACTTC.

This clonotype was detected only a few times. The chain couples TRBV5-4 to TRBJ2-1; 13 nucleotides agree with TRBD2. CDR1 and CDR2 (germline): SGHNT, YYREEE (reference sequence). This CDR3 has 18 amino acids. With V trimmed by 6 bases and J by 2 bases, 11 bases remained unmatched. The CDR3 DNA follows: TGTGCCAGCACCGGGACTAGCGGGAACGTTGGCCCCTACAATGAGCAGTTCTTC. Amino acids: CASTGTSGNVGPYNEQFF.

In this sample, this clonotype turned up many times. The chain joins TRBV7-7 to TRBJ1-1, with D tentatively TRBD1 (6 bases). The CDR3 consists of 13 residues. The germline gives CDR1 SSHAT, CDR2 FNYEAQ (reference sequence). V gave up 5 bases and J gave up 5 bases, with 12 bases separating them. The CDR3 region has the DNA TGTGCCAGCAGCCTAGGGGGACGGACTGAAGCTTTCTTT. Translated: CASSLGGRTEAFF. Supplemented by reference TRBV7-7 and TRBJ1-1, the full variable domain reads GAGVSQSPRYKVTKRGQDVTLRCDPISSHATLYWYQQALGQGPEFLTYFNYEAQPDKSGLPSDRFSAERPEGSISTLTIQRTEQRDSAMYRCASSLGGRTEAFFGQGTRLTVV.

This chain links TRBV20-1 with TRBJ2-1; the match to TRBD2 covers 7 bases. Germline-derived CDR1 and CDR2 are DFQATT and SNEGSKA (reference sequence). Unmatched junction bases numbered 8, after V lost 3 bases and J lost 3 bases. This CDR3 has 15 amino acids. In DNA, the CDR3 is TGCAGTGCTAGCTCCAGCGGGATTTTCTACAATGAGCAGTTCTTC. This codes for CSASSSGIFYNEQFF.

This chain connects TRBV5-8 to TRBJ2-1, with a possible D match to TRBD1 (6 bases). V lost 3 bases and J lost 0, with 10 bases in between. Germline CDR1 and CDR2: SGHTS and YDEGEE. The CDR3 totals 15 residues. The CDR3 spells CASSSGTLSYNEQFF. Written as DNA, the CDR3 is TGTGCCAGCAGCTCCGGGACACTCTCCTACAATGAGCAGTTCTTC. The entire variable domain, with the rest obtained from reference TRBV5-8 and TRBJ2-1, is as follows: EAGVTQSPTHLIKTRGQQATLRCSPISGHTSVYWYQQALGLGLQFLLWYDEGEERNRGNFPPRFSGRQFPNYSSELNVNALELEDSALYLCASSSGTLSYNEQFFGPGTRLTVL.

This clonotype occurred many times. This chain joins TRBV28 and TRBJ2-7; D remains unclear. With 5 bases removed from V and 3 bases from J, the gap between germline ends came to 8 bases. The CDR3 length is 12 residues. The V gene's germline CDR1 is MDHEN and CDR2 SYDVKM. CDR3 sequence: CASSNPDYEQYF. DNA for the CDR3: TGTGCCAGCAGTAACCCAGACTACGAGCAGTACTTC.

This clonotype was seen at least ten times. The genes are TRBV18 and TRBJ2-3, with a possible D match to TRBD1 (6 bases). Germline loops: CDR1 KGHSH, CDR2 LQKENI. The CDR3 runs to 14 residues. V gave up 3 bases and J gave up 2 bases, with 9 bases separating them. DNA for the CDR3: TGTGCCAGCTCACCGGGACAAGTCACAGATACGCAGTATTTT. It specifies CASSPGQVTDTQYF. The full variable domain, completed using reference TRBV18 and TRBJ2-3, is NAGVMQNPRHLVRRRGQEARLRCSPMKGHSHVYWYRQLPEEGLKFMVYLQKENIIDESGMPKERFSAEFPKEGPSILRIQQVVRGDSAAYFCASSPGQVTDTQYFGPGTRLTVL.

This clonotype has a handful of counts. This chain connects TRBV25-1 to TRBJ2-2; 9 bases agree with TRBD2. The length of the CDR3 is 17 residues. The germline V gene has CDR1 MGHDK and CDR2 SYGVNS. J was trimmed by 6 bases and V by 6 bases; bases with no gene match: 14. In DNA, the CDR3 is TGTGCCAGCAGCAGGGGGGCTAGCGGGATTTCGGCCGGGGAGCTGTTTTTT. It is translated as CASSRGASGISAGELFF.

This clonotype was detected many times. The gene calls are TRBV18 and TRBJ1-6, with D uncertain. V was shortened by 2 bases and J by 8 bases, with 7 bases between the two germline ends. The germline CDR1 and CDR2 sequences are KGHSH and LQKENI. CDR3 length: 13 amino acids. The CDR3 DNA reads as TGTGCCAGCTCACCAAACCGGGATTCACCCCTCCACTTT. Translating it yields CASSPNRDSPLHF.

This clonotype was counted at least ten times. The CDR3 protein is CAITETPGRGYGYTF. The CDR3 DNA reads as TGTGCCATCACCGAGACTCCCGGACGAGGCTATGGCTACACCTTC. The chain combines TRBV2 with TRBJ1-2, with D uncertain. The CDR3 spans 15 residues. Germline values: CDR1 SNHLY, CDR2 FYNNEI. Trimming stripped 10 bases from V and 4 bases from J, with 22 bases between.

In its sample, this clonotype was seen a few times. The rearrangement uses TRBV4-1 and TRBJ1-1, with D possibly being TRBD1 (6 bases). Germline CDR1 is MGHRA and CDR2 is YSYEKL. Trimming pared 2 bases from V and 3 bases from J, leaving 13 bases between. This CDR3 spans 15 amino acids. As DNA, the CDR3 is TGCGCCAGCAGCCAAAAACGCGGACAGCACACTGAAGCTTTCTTT. This encodes CASSQKRGQHTEAFF.

This clonotype has a count of ten or more. V and J are TRBV2 and TRBJ2-1, with 8 bases matching TRBD2. Germline assignment: CDR1 SNHLY and CDR2 FYNNEI. Losses at the gene ends were 5 bases for V and 0 bases for J; bases not matched to a gene: 3. The CDR3 sequence is 15 residues long. As DNA, the CDR3 is TGTGCCAGCAGTTACACTAGCGGCTCCTACAATGAGCAGTTCTTC. Translated, it gives CASSYTSGSYNEQFF.

This clonotype was detected many times. CDR3: CASSSHLQETQYF. The CDR3 bases are TGTGCCAGCAGCTCACACTTACAAGAGACCCAGTACTTC. V gene TRBV11-1 combines with J gene TRBJ2-5; D remains ambiguous. V was cut by 4 bases and J by 2 bases, with 8 bases left in between. Per germline, CDR1 SGHAT and CDR2 FQDESV (reference sequence). This CDR3 has 13 amino acids. The variable domain in full, with the rest retrieved from reference TRBV11-1 and TRBJ2-5, is EAEVAQSPRYKITEKSQAVAFWCDPISGHATLYWYRQILGQGPELLVQFQDESVVDDSQLPKDRFSAERLKGVDSTLKIQPAELGDSAMYLCASSSHLQETQYFGPGTRLLVL.

Of note for this clonotype: A single base separates this from a much larger clone, so it may be a read error. The rearrangement joins TRBV7-3 to TRBJ2-4; 7 nucleotides match TRBD1. The CDR3 runs to 13 residues. CDR1 is SGHTA and CDR2 is FQGTGA in the germline V gene. The CDR3 coding sequence is TGTGCCAGCGGCTTAACTCCAGGGGGAATTCAGTACTTC. Its protein is CASGLTPGGIQYF.

In its sample, this clonotype was seen many times. The chain links TRBV29-1 to TRBJ2-7; D ambiguous. CDR3 length: 13 residues. The germline V gene has CDR1 SQVTM and CDR2 ANQGSEA. With 4 bases removed from V and 0 bases from J, the gap between germline ends came to 10 bases. CDR3 residues: CSVAAQISYEQYF. CDR3 coding DNA: TGCAGCGTTGCAGCGCAGATCTCCTACGAGCAGTACTTC.

This clonotype was seen many times. The J gene is TRBJ2-2, the V gene TRBV30; D unclear. Between the trimmed V and J ends, which lost 3 bases and 5 bases, there was a span of 4 bases. The CDR3 is made up of 11 amino acids. In germline, CDR1 is GTSNPN, CDR2 SVGIG (reference sequence). The CDR3 loop reads CAWRYTGELFF. For the CDR3, the DNA is TGTGCCTGGAGGTATACCGGGGAGCTGTTTTTT.

This clonotype was recorded many times. The V and J genes are TRBV28 and TRBJ1-2; tentative D call: TRBD1 (6 bases). This CDR3 is built from 15 residues. Germline assignment: CDR1 MDHEN and CDR2 SYDVKM. V shed 1 base and J shed 6 bases, with 15 bases lying between them. The CDR3: CASSLFGGRSDGYTF. The CDR3 DNA reads as TGTGCCAGCAGTTTATTCGGGGGGCGTAGCGATGGCTACACCTTC.

The chain recombines TRBV27 with TRBJ2-7; possibly TRBD2 for D (6 bases). Looked up from germline, CDR1 is MNHEY and CDR2 is SMNVEV (reference sequence). V was trimmed by 6 bases and J by 6 bases, leaving 12 bases between them. The CDR3 is 12 amino acids. Here the CDR3 reads CASSQRGFEQYF. Written as DNA, the CDR3 is TGTGCCAGCAGCCAACGGGGGTTCGAGCAGTACTTC.

Ten or more counts support this clonotype. The chain has TRBV5-1 and TRBJ2-7; D is undetermined. The CDR3 runs to 13 residues. Trimming stripped 2 bases from V and 1 base from J, with 7 bases between. CDR1 is SGHRS and CDR2 is YFSETQ in the germline V gene. The CDR3 spells CASSFFGSYEQYF. CDR3 nucleotides: TGCGCCAGCAGCTTTTTCGGGTCCTACGAGCAGTACTTC.

This clonotype was seen repeatedly, ten times or more. The chain recombines TRBV2 with TRBJ1-2; D might be TRBD1 (6 bases). The CDR3 consists of 15 residues. CDR1 SNHLY and CDR2 FYNNEI come from the germline V gene. V was clipped by 6 bases and J by 1 base, with 15 bases between them. The CDR3 spells CASSPRTDRNYGYTF. Here the CDR3 DNA reads TGTGCCAGCAGCCCCCGGACAGACCGTAACTATGGCTACACCTTC.

This clonotype was seen ten or more times. The V call is TRBV7-6, the J call TRBJ1-4; 7 bases are shared with TRBD1. The V segment lost 5 bases and the J segment 4 bases; nucleotides outside the gene matches: 10. Germline V gene lookup returns CDR1 SGHVS and CDR2 FNYEAQ. The length of the CDR3 is 16 residues. CDR3 region: CASSGIRQGGNEKLFF. The CDR3 nucleotides read TGTGCCAGCAGCGGCATACGGCAGGGGGGTAATGAAAAACTGTTTTTT.

The chain couples TRBV7-9 to TRBJ2-1, with TRBD2 identical over 7 bases. CDR3 length: 13 residues. J was trimmed by 5 bases and V by 11 bases; bases with no gene match: 9. CDR1 SEHNR and CDR2 FQNEAQ come from the germline V gene (reference sequence). CDR3 in amino acids: CAQAGTNHNEQFF. The CDR3 bases are TGTGCCCAAGCCGGGACTAACCACAATGAGCAGTTCTTC. Supplemented by reference TRBV7-9 and TRBJ2-1, the full variable domain reads DTGVSQNPRHKITKRGQNVTFRCDPISEHNRLYWYRQTLGQGPEFLTYFQNEAQLEKSRLLSDRFSAERPKGSFSTLEIQRTEQGDSAMYLCAQAGTNHNEQFFGPGTRLTVL.